This entry is about one T cell receptor beta chain. Its matching antigen is unknown. The data were taken from a study of post-analysis software for immune sequencing data. The library was made from cDNA and included unique molecular identifiers. Via MiXCR, TCRdb re-called the PCR reads, giving one row per CDR3 protein. Of some 450,000 distinct CDR3 sequences listed, roughly 46% are singletons. General study results and limits: Roughly five TRBV segments appeared more often in patients than in controls, and TRBV5-6, TRBV5-1 and TRBV20-1 were among these. F measure grouped same-batch samples tightly together.

Trimming took 3 bases from V and 5 from J; bases not matched to a gene: 7. This CDR3 region has 15 residues. The V gene's germline CDR1 is SGHAT and CDR2 FQNNGV. The sequence was obtained from a girl aged 10-17 years with multiple sclerosis. This chain uses TRBV11-2 with TRBJ2-1; 7 nucleotides line up with TRBD1. Material: blood. The CDR3 loop is CASSLNRGVHNEQFF. The CDR3 DNA sequence: TGTGCCAGCAGCTTGAACAGGGGCGTCCACAATGAGCAGTTCTTC.